This T cell receptor (beta chain) was sequenced in a study of regulatory T cells in long-lasting Graves disease. This clonotype was detected only a few times. The CDR3 has 17 residues. Per the germline V gene, CDR1 is SQVTM and CDR2 is ANQGSEA. Deletions cut 1 base from V and 4 bases from J, with 20 bases between. In building TCR beta libraries, iRepertoire HTBI primers were used together with Arm-PCR of CDR3 regions. TCRdb re-analysed the multiplex PCR reads in MiXCR, keeping a single row per CDR3 protein. The table lists 400,000 to 500,000 distinct CDR3 sequences, less than 15% of them singletons. Stated time point: newly diagnosed GD, antithyroid drugs for less than 3 months. PBMC RNA served as the TCR library source. Separately, the same data were catalogued under a study of T cells in Graves' hyperthyroidism and ophthalmopathy.

Sequences were derived from peripheral blood mononuclear cells (PBMCs), sampled at new diagnosis, from a patient treated with antithyroid drugs. This receptor was obtained from a woman in her fifties or sixties with Graves disease. The V call is TRBV29-1, the J call TRBJ2-1; no definite D call. In nucleotides, the CDR3 is TGCAGCGTTGAAGGGGCCCCTTTAGATGGAATTTACAATGAGCAGTTCTTC. Protein product: CSVEGAPLDGIYNEQFF.